This T cell receptor (beta chain) was found in a study of CD8 T cells in Susac syndrome. Random hexamers served to reverse transcribe roughly 0.45 to 1 ug RNA. It was immunoSEQ multiplex PCR that amplified TCR beta CDR3 across 54 Vbeta and 13 Jbeta. TCRdb redid the calling of the immunoSEQ multiplex PCR reads with MiXCR, one entry per CDR3 protein. The repertoire holds about 300,000 distinct CDR3 sequences, with 70% to 90% as singletons. CD8+ and CD4+ T cells circulating in blood were sequenced for TCR beta. Multiple sclerosis controls were treatment-naive patients with stable or active relapsing-remitting disease. Negative isolation yielded CD4+ and CD8+ T cells, and FACS enriched TEMRA cells. Sequenced input: CD8+ T cells from PBMCs. The sequence came from a human donor with multiple sclerosis.

The CDR3 sequence is CASSLVLGNTGELFF. The CDR3 nucleotides are TGTGCCAGCAGCTTAGTTCTAGGGAACACCGGGGAGCTGTTTTTT. This chain uses TRBV7-9 with TRBJ2-2; D not certain. V lost 1 base and J lost 1, with 7 bases in between. The CDR3 runs to 15 residues. Germline lookup yields CDR1 SEHNR and CDR2 FQNEAQ (reference sequence).